The 20 T cell receptor beta chains reported below all come from one sample, sequenced in a study of CD8+ T cells in alopecia areata. The treatment denotes: oral pan-JAK inhibitor, 5-10 mg twice daily. cDNA serving as the sequencing template came from extracted, reverse transcribed RNA. Produced via immunoSEQ multiplex PCR; TCRdb's table is partial and in-frame only. The repertoire holds fewer than 350,000 clones, roughly 60% seen once, with more than 1.5% in the top ten. Sequenced material: CD4+ T cells sorted from blood, taken at week 24, from a patient treated with tofacitinib. The receptors come from a human donor with alopecia areata.

A note on this clone: The sample contains more than one DNA sequence encoding this CDR3. The V call is TRBV29-1, the J call TRBJ2-7, with 9 bases aligning to TRBD1. V lost 4 bases to trimming and J lost 4 bases; unmatched junction nucleotides: 2. The CDR3 is 12 residues long. Germline CDR1 and CDR2: SQVTM and ANQGSEA. In nucleotides, the CDR3 is TGCAGCGTTGGGGGACAGGGTTACGAGCAGTACTTC. This gives the protein CSVGGQGYEQYF.

V gene TRBV5-4 combines with J gene TRBJ2-7; perhaps TRBD2 as D (5 bases). The germline gives CDR1 SGHNT, CDR2 YYREEE (reference sequence). CDR3 length: 13 amino acids. With 2 bases removed from V and 2 bases from J, the gap between germline ends came to 8 bases. CDR3 coding DNA: TGTGCCAGCAGCTTCGCCGGGACCTACGAGCAGTACTTC. This encodes CASSFAGTYEQYF.

This clone was found a few times. The chain links TRBV6-5 to TRBJ2-5; the match to TRBD1 covers 7 bases. CDR1 is MNHEY, CDR2 SVGAGI, per germline. CDR3 size: 14 residues. With V trimmed by 5 bases and J by 3 bases, 6 bases remained unmatched. CDR3 loop: CASSPQGEEETQYF. CDR3 DNA: TGTGCCAGCAGTCCTCAGGGGGAAGAAGAGACCCAGTACTTC.

This clone was detected a few times. The chain has TRBV2 and TRBJ1-3; a weak D match, TRBD1 (6 bases). Germline V lookup: CDR1 SNHLY, CDR2 FYNNEI. This CDR3 has 15 amino acids. The V gene lost 6 bases and the J gene lost 1 base, with 13 bases spanning the gap. The CDR3 reads CASSYREDSGNTIYF. As DNA, the CDR3 is TGTGCCAGCAGCTACAGGGAAGATTCTGGAAACACCATATATTTT. Full variable domain (rest looked up from reference TRBV2 and TRBJ1-3): EPEVTQTPSHQVTQMGQEVILRCVPISNHLYFYWYRQILGQKVEFLVSFYNNEISEKSEIFDDQFSVERPDGSNFTLKIRSTKLEDSAMYFCASSYREDSGNTIYFGEGSWLTVV.

Only a few counts were recorded for this clone. The rearrangement links TRBV23-1 to TRBJ2-1; TRBD1 matches 10 bases. TRBV23-1 is placed among ORFs of uncertain function. The length of the CDR3 is 20 residues. The ends lost 1 base at V and 2 bases at J; junction bases unmatched: 14. The DNA for the CDR3 is TGCGCCAGCAGTCAATTCTGGGACAGGGGATTCTGTCTCGCCTACAATGAGCAGTTCTTC. It specifies CASSQFWDRGFCLAYNEQFF.

This chain connects TRBV2 to TRBJ2-5; no definite D call. Per the germline V gene, CDR1 is SNHLY and CDR2 is FYNNEI. The CDR3 length is 12 residues. V was pared by 5 bases and J by 4 bases, with 8 bases between. For the CDR3, the DNA is TGTGCCAGCAGTCTTTCCCCAGAGACCCAGTACTTC. Translating it yields CASSLSPETQYF.

The gene calls are TRBV14 and TRBJ2-7; maybe TRBD2 (5 bases). CDR3 length: 15 residues. The germline gives CDR1 SGHDN, CDR2 FVKESK. V was pared by 4 bases and J by 0 bases, with 13 bases between. The CDR3 DNA sequence: TGTGCCAGCAGCCTTCAGATGGGGAGCTCCTACGAGCAGTACTTC. Amino acids: CASSLQMGSSYEQYF.

This clone was counted only a few times. This chain connects TRBV5-8 to TRBJ1-2; D is undetermined. Germline V lookup: CDR1 SGHTS, CDR2 YDEGEE. The CDR3 extends over 12 amino acids. V was clipped by 4 bases and J by 2 bases, with 6 bases between them. The CDR3 DNA follows: TGTGCCAGCAGCGGAGTGAACTATGGCTACACCTTC. Translation: CASSGVNYGYTF.

CDR3 sequence (DNA): TGCACCGTGGGTGGCTACACCTTC. This sequence encodes CTVGGYTF. This rearrangement joins TRBV23-1 to TRBJ1-2; D not certain. TRBV23-1 is assigned to the ORF class and has an uncertain function. The CDR3 loop spans 8 amino acids.

Comment on this clone: Other DNA sequences within the sample encode an identical CDR3. The CDR3 here is CASRTTGNTEAFF. CDR3 nucleotide sequence: TGCGCCAGCAGGACGACAGGGAACACTGAAGCTTTCTTT. The chain joins TRBV5-1 to TRBJ1-1, with D possibly being TRBD1 (6 bases). The V end lost 5 bases, the J end lost 1 base, and 9 bases lay between the germline ends. CDR3 size: 13 residues. The germline gives CDR1 SGHRS, CDR2 YFSETQ.

The chain uses TRBV5-1 and TRBJ2-5; D is unresolved. Germline V gene lookup returns CDR1 SGHRS and CDR2 YFSETQ. The CDR3 loop spans 11 amino acids. V lost 3 bases to trimming and J lost 4 bases, with 4 bases between them. The chain's CDR3 is CASSWRETQYF. As DNA, the CDR3 is TGCGCCAGCAGCTGGAGAGAGACCCAGTACTTC.

V gene TRBV23-1 combines with J gene TRBJ1-2, with a tentative D call TRBD1 (6 bases). TRBV23-1 counts as an open reading frame of uncertain function. V gave up 3 bases and J gave up 5 bases, with 16 bases separating them. The CDR3 consists of 15 residues. The CDR3 coding sequence is TGCGCCAGCAGTCATGGCAGGGGCGACCGATATGGCTACACCTTC. As protein: CASSHGRGDRYGYTF.

The CDR3 sequence is CASSPLPGGDEKLFF. The CDR3 DNA reads as TGTGCCAGCTCACCCCTCCCAGGGGGAGATGAAAAACTGTTTTTT. The rearrangement joins TRBV18 to TRBJ1-4; 7 bases align to TRBD1. Germline V lookup: CDR1 KGHSH, CDR2 LQKENI. The V segment lost 3 bases and the J segment 6 bases; nucleotides outside the gene matches: 7. The CDR3 spans 15 residues.

This sequence joins TRBV27 and TRBJ1-1, with D uncertain. V lost 5 bases and J 1 base, leaving 17 bases between the germline ends. CDR1 is MNHEY, CDR2 SMNVEV, per germline (reference sequence). The length of the CDR3 is 16 residues. The CDR3 sequence is CASSPHKGRGNTEAFF. CDR3 in DNA: TGTGCCAGCAGTCCCCACAAGGGTCGAGGGAACACTGAAGCTTTCTTT.

A few counts support this clone. This chain joins TRBV29-1 and TRBJ1-1; 10 nucleotides agree with TRBD1. The V gene's germline CDR1 is SQVTM and CDR2 ANQGSEA. V lost 1 base to trimming and J lost 4 bases; unmatched junction nucleotides: 3. This CDR3 comprises 14 residues. The CDR3 protein is CSVEGGTGATEAFF. The CDR3 region has the DNA TGCAGCGTTGAAGGGGGGACAGGGGCCACTGAAGCTTTCTTT.

CDR3 coding DNA: TGTGCCTGGAGATTCACAGGCAATATCGCCCTTGAACCCCTCCACTTT. Translated: CAWRFTGNIALEPLHF. V gene TRBV30 combines with J gene TRBJ1-6; tentative D call: TRBD1 (5 bases). The CDR3 is 16 residues long. Germline V gene sequence: CDR1 GTSNPN, CDR2 SVGIG (reference sequence). Trimming left V 3 bases short and J 12 bases short, with 24 bases between.

This clone was seen a few times. J is TRBJ1-1 and V is TRBV28; D gene uncertain. CDR1 is MDHEN, CDR2 SYDVKM, per germline. The CDR3 spans 11 residues. V gave up 8 bases and J gave up 3 bases, with 7 bases separating them. The CDR3 bases are TGTGCCAGCGGGGTTTACACTGAAGCTTTCTTT. It yields the protein CASGVYTEAFF.

This clone has just a few counts. The V call is TRBV27, the J call TRBJ1-2, with D tentatively TRBD1 (6 bases). The CDR3 sequence is 13 residues long. Deletions cut 7 bases from V and 3 bases from J, with 12 bases between. Germline CDR1 MNHEY, CDR2 SMNVEV (reference sequence). CDR3 sequence (DNA): TGTGCCAGCAATCGGAGACAGGACTATGGCTACACCTTC. Residues: CASNRRQDYGYTF.

The chain couples TRBV4-2 to TRBJ1-5; no clear D gene. There are 16 residues in the CDR3. Germline CDR1 is LGHNA and CDR2 is YNFKEQ. Trimming pared 2 bases from V and 0 bases from J, leaving 11 bases between. CDR3 sequence: CASSQSPQTSNQPQHF. CDR3 DNA sequence: TGTGCCAGCAGCCAATCCCCACAGACTAGCAATCAGCCCCAGCATTTT.

V gene TRBV30 combines with J gene TRBJ2-6; the D is unclear. V was shortened by 4 bases and J by 0 bases, with 10 bases between the two germline ends. CDR1 is GTSNPN and CDR2 is SVGIG in the germline V gene (reference sequence). This CDR3 is 15 amino acids long. The CDR3 sequence is CAWNTGSSGANVLTF. The CDR3 nucleotides are TGTGCCTGGAATACGGGCAGCTCTGGGGCCAACGTCCTGACTTTC.